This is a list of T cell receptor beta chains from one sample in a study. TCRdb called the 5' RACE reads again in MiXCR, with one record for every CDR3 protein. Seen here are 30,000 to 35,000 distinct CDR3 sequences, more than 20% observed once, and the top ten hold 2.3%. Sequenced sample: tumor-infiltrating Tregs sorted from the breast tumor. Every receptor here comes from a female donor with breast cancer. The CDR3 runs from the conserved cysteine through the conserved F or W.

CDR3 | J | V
CSARDSRTYEQYF | TRBJ2-7 | TRBV20-1
CASRREGRYPNEQFF | TRBJ2-1 | TRBV19
CASSSTGRSSYEQYF | TRBJ2-7 | TRBV7-9
CASSKRLAGYNEQFF | TRBJ2-1 | TRBV21-1
CSATSAAGVRHELYF | TRBJ2-7 | TRBV20-1
CSVVWQSNEQFF | TRBJ2-1 | TRBV29-1
CSVAGYSSYNEQFF | TRBJ2-1 | TRBV29-1
CASLRDSQNSPLHF | TRBJ1-6 | TRBV6-6
CASSPGGDTQYF | TRBJ2-3 | TRBV18
CASALTGNGYGYTF | TRBJ1-2 | TRBV5-1
CASSSLTSGRHNEQFF | TRBJ2-1 | TRBV7-9
CSVAGWGNQPQHF | TRBJ1-5 | TRBV29-1
CASSYLQGAYEQYF | TRBJ2-7 | TRBV6-5
CASSQGRWGTSARNEQFF | TRBJ2-1 | TRBV7-2
CASSQSPGQNTGELFF | TRBJ2-2 | TRBV3-1
CASSASGNTEAFF | TRBJ1-1 | TRBV6-1
CASKPGSYNEQFF | TRBJ2-1 | TRBV2
CASSTNTAPSTDTQYF | TRBJ2-3 | TRBV7-3
CASSSDLTRSSYNEQFF | TRBJ2-1 | TRBV5-1
CASRGQGGTGELFF | TRBJ2-2 | TRBV25-1
CASRRSGSYEQYF | TRBJ2-7 | TRBV27
CASRHYRASSGANALTF | TRBJ2-6 | TRBV7-9